The T cell receptor beta chain described here comes from a study of response to subunit inactivated influenza vaccine. This clonotype was counted only a few times. Per the germline V gene, CDR1 is SGHRS and CDR2 is YFSETQ. The V end lost 4 bases, the J end lost 0 bases, and 13 bases lay between the germline ends. The CDR3 extends over 15 amino acids. TCRdb re-analysed the RT-PCR reads in MiXCR, keeping a single row per CDR3 protein. Here the sample spans roughly 620,000 distinct CDR3 sequences, approximately 10% being singletons. These records were also assigned to another study, of T cells expressing NK-cell markers. This second study says: 5'RACE template switching built TCR beta cDNA with unique molecular identifiers. Sorting in several experiments was restricted by an anti-gamma-delta TCR antibody to alpha-beta TCR T cells.

This clonotype was sampled from a man aged 50 to 59 who received an inactivated influenza vaccine. This specimen consisted of PBMCs from blood, obtained on the day of vaccination. V usage is TRBV5-1 and J usage is TRBJ1-1, with D perhaps matching TRBD1 (6 bases). This CDR3 reads CASSTLGQLNTEAFF. CDR3 sequence (DNA): TGCGCCAGCAGCACGCTCGGACAGTTGAACACTGAAGCTTTCTTT.